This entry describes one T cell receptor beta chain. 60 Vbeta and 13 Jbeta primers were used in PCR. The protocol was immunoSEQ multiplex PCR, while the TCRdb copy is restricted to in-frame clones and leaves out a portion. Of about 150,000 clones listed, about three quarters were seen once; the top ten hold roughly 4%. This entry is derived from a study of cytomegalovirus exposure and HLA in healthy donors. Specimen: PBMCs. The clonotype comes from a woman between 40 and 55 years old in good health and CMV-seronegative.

The CDR3 spells CASSQRLAVHNEQFF. In DNA form, the CDR3 reads TGCGCCAGCAGCCAACGACTAGCGGTCCACAATGAGCAGTTCTTC. V gene TRBV4-1 combines with J gene TRBJ2-1; 9 bases map to TRBD2. The V gene's germline CDR1 is MGHRA and CDR2 YSYEKL. This CDR3 has 15 residues. Losses at the gene ends were 2 bases for V and 5 bases for J; bases not matched to a gene: 4.